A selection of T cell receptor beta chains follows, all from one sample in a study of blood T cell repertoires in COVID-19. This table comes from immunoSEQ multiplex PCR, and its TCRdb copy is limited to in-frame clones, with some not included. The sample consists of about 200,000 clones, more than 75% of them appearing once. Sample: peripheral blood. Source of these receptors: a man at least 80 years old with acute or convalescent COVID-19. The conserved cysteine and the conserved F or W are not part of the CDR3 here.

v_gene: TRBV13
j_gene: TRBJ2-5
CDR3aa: ASSLGLAEETQY

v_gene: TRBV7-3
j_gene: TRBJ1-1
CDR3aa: ASSWTINTEAF

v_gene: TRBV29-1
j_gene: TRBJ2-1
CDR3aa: SVVTDPYNEQF

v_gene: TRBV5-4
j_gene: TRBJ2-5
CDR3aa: ASSLDQTRETQY

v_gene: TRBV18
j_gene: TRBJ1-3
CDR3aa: ASSPPADSGNTIY

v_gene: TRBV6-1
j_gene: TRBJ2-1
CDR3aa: ASSEGGGDWNEQF

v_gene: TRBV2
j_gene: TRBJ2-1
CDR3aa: ASSYQGSSNEQF

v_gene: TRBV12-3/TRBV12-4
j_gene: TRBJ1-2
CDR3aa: ASRDRVAGYT

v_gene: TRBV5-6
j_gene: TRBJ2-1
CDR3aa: ASSLLGPSGTYNEQF

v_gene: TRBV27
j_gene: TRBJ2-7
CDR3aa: ASSLSFTDNYEQY

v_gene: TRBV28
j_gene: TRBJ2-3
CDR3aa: ASTDYRAGSTDTQY

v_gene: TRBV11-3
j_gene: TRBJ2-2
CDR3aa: ASSFTSGRGNTGELF

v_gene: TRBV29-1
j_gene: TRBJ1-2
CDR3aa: SVGQGANYGYT

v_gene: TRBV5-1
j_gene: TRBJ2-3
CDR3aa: ASSLRGSLAGGLGTDTQY

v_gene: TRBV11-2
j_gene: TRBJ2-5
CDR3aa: ASSRQETQY

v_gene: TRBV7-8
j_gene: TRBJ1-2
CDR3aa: ASSLVDRGSYGYT

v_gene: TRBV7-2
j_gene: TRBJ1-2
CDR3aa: ASRRQGLGYGYT

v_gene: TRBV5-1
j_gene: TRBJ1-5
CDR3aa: ASSLGAGNQPQH

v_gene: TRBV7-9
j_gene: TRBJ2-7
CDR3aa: ASSSGQSSYEQY

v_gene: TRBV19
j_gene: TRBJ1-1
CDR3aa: ASSKSTGENTEAF

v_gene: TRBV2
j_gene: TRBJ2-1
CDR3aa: ASSDASGLYNEQF

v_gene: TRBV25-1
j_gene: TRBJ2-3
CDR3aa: ASSELLGGRVDTQY

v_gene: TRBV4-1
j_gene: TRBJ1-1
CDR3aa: ASSQDEVPGEAF

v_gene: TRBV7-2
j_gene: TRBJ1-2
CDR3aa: ASRSVMTGLEGYT

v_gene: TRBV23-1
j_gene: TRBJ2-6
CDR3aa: ATPRTGTHSGANVLT

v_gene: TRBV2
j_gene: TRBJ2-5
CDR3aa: ASSDSRTVQETQY

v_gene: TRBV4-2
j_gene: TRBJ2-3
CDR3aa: ASSPGQAGTDTQY

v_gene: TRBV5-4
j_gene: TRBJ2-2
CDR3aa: ASSLAEGGAPGELF

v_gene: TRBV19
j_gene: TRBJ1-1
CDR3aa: ASSISHRGNTEAF

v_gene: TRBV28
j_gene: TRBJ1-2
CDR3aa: ASSLGASFYGYT

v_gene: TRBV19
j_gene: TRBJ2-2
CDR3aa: ASSRGQGAGTGELF

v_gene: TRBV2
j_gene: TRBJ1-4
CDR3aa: ASSEIQGAGEKLF

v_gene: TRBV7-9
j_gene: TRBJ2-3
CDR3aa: ASSLGGQGASDTQY

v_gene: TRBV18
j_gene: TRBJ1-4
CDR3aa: ASCGQRCEKLF

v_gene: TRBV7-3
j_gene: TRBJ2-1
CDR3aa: ASSLMYGLAGVAGEQF